Presented here are 15 T cell receptor beta chains from one specimen sequenced in a study of blood T cell repertoires in COVID-19. Data came from immunoSEQ multiplex PCR; TCRdb stores just in-frame clones and leaves some out. The table has some 180,000 clones, roughly nine tenths seen once. The specimen was peripheral blood. These TCRs come from a man in his forties with acute or convalescent COVID-19.

The rearrangement links TRBV19 to TRBJ1-4, with TRBD1 matching 7 bases. This CDR3 spans 15 amino acids. Germline CDR1 LNHDA, CDR2 SQIVND (reference sequence). V dropped 3 bases and J dropped 8; count of bases not matched to a gene: 9. CDR3 bases: TGTGCCAGTAGTATTTCTGCCAGGGGGAGCGAAAAACTGTTTTTT. Translating gives CASSISARGSEKLFF.

This clone has a handful of counts. The chain employs TRBV18 and TRBJ1-1, with TRBD1 matching 9 bases. J gave up 3 bases and V 8 bases, and 13 bases lay outside the gene matches. The CDR3 is 16 amino acids. Germline values: CDR1 KGHSH, CDR2 LQKENI. Written as DNA, the CDR3 is TGTGCCAGCACGTATCGCCGGACAGGGGTCGACACTGAAGCTTTCTTT. Translating gives CASTYRRTGVDTEAFF.

J is TRBJ2-5 and V is TRBV6-5, with 11 positions matching TRBD2. Germline lookup yields CDR1 MNHEY and CDR2 SVGAGI. J was trimmed by 2 bases and V by 4 bases; bases with no gene match: 6. CDR3 size: 16 residues. CDR3 bases: TGTGCCAGCAGTTCTAAGGCTAGCGGGGGGCAAGAGACCCAGTACTTC. It specifies CASSSKASGGQETQYF.

The V call is TRBV30, the J call TRBJ2-7, with a possible D match to TRBD2 (6 bases). Germline V CDR1 and CDR2: GTSNPN, SVGIG (reference sequence). This CDR3 has 14 amino acids. The germline V and J ends were trimmed by 7 bases and 2 bases, with 18 bases remaining between them. In DNA, the CDR3 is TGTGCCTCCAACCGGGACCGCGGGACCTACGAGCAGTACTTC. Its translation is CASNRDRGTYEQYF.

This clone was recorded only once. The chain recombines TRBV3-1 (or the pseudogene TRBV3-2) with TRBJ1-2; maybe TRBD1 (5 bases). Deletions cut 1 base from V and 8 bases from J, with 17 bases between. CDR3 length: 15 amino acids. The V gene's germline CDR1 is LGHDT and CDR2 YNNKEL (reference sequence). CDR3 sequence: CASSQAVPGKIGYTF. CDR3 sequence (DNA): TGTGCCAGCAGCCAAGCTGTTCCAGGGAAGATCGGCTACACCTTC.

This clone was seen once. The genes are TRBV6-1 and TRBJ2-7, with D possibly matching TRBD2 (5 bases). This CDR3 spans 15 amino acids. Germline-derived CDR1 and CDR2 are MNHNS and SASEGT. Trimming shortened V by 1 base and J by 0 bases, and 10 bases separated the two germline ends. The CDR3 DNA sequence: TGTGCCAGCAGTGAAGAAGGAGAGGGCTCCTACGAGCAGTACTTC. It encodes CASSEEGEGSYEQYF.

The V and J genes are TRBV4-2 and TRBJ2-7, with 7 bases fitting TRBD1. V shed 3 bases and J 8 bases; nucleotides not matched to a gene: 16. Per germline, CDR1 LGHNA and CDR2 YNFKEQ. CDR3 size: 16 residues. The CDR3 protein is CASSHPGQDPLRKQYF. DNA for the CDR3: TGTGCCAGCAGCCATCCCGGACAGGATCCACTACGTAAGCAGTACTTC.

The chain joins TRBV6-5 to TRBJ1-4; D gene uncertain. Germline-derived CDR1 and CDR2 are MNHEY and SVGAGI. The CDR3 extends over 13 amino acids. Trimming removed 6 bases from V and 4 bases from J, with 9 bases in between. The CDR3 region has the DNA TGTGCCAGCAGCCCCGGGGATAATGAAAAACTGTTTTTT. It is translated as CASSPGDNEKLFF.

This chain joins TRBV7-2 and TRBJ2-7; D unresolved. The germline V and J ends were trimmed by 5 bases and 9 bases, with 23 bases remaining between them. The germline V gene encodes CDR1 SGHTA and CDR2 FQGNSA. The CDR3 runs 15 residues. DNA for the CDR3: TGTGCCAGCAGCCCACTTCGCGCTGGCCCTAGTCGGCAGTACTTC. This gives the protein CASSPLRAGPSRQYF.

The chain joins TRBV6-4 to TRBJ2-1; 7 nucleotides align to TRBD1. This CDR3 is 18 amino acids long. Germline V gene sequence: CDR1 MRHNA, CDR2 SNTAGT. The V segment lost 0 bases and the J segment 8 bases; nucleotides outside the gene matches: 16. The CDR3 region is CASSDSPDRRKPEDEQFF. The CDR3 DNA reads TGTGCCAGCAGTGACTCCCCGGACAGGCGCAAACCGGAGGATGAGCAGTTCTTC.

The V call is TRBV24-1, the J call TRBJ2-5; TRBD2 aligns across 10 bases. Germline-derived CDR1 and CDR2 are KGHDR and SFDVKD. The V and J ends lost 5 bases and 0 bases, in that order; junction bases with no gene match: 2. The CDR3 length is 15 residues. The CDR3 reads CATSGLAGDQETQYF. CDR3 coding DNA: TGTGCCACCAGTGGGCTAGCGGGGGACCAAGAGACCCAGTACTTC.

This clone showed up just once. This rearrangement joins TRBV5-1 to TRBJ2-7, with TRBD1 matching over 8 bases. Germline-derived CDR1 and CDR2 are SGHRS and YFSETQ. The J segment lost 5 bases and the V segment lost 0 bases, leaving 7 bases of the junction unmatched. CDR3 length: 15 amino acids. CDR3 residues: CASSLAQGAKNEQYF. The CDR3 coding sequence is TGCGCCAGCAGCTTGGCCCAGGGGGCGAAAAACGAGCAGTACTTC.

V is TRBV2 and J is TRBJ1-5, with no clear D. Germline CDR1 SNHLY, CDR2 FYNNEI. This CDR3 is 14 amino acids long. V shed 6 bases and J shed 4 bases, with 13 bases lying between them. As DNA, the CDR3 is TGTGCCAGCAGAGAGCCGGCGGTAAATCAGCCCCAGCATTTT. Residues: CASREPAVNQPQHF.

The DNA of the CDR3 is TGTGCCAGCAGTTTCCCTGGAGCTTATTCACCCCTCCACTTT. Its translation is CASSFPGAYSPLHF. J is TRBJ1-6 and V is TRBV28; D remains unclear. CDR1 MDHEN and CDR2 SYDVKM come from the germline V gene. V shed 3 bases and J shed 8 bases, with 11 bases lying between them. CDR3 length: 14 amino acids.

The CDR3 DNA is TGCGCCAGCAGCCAACAAACCGGCCCAGGGACTGGGGCCAACGTCCTGACTTTC. Amino acid sequence: CASSQQTGPGTGANVLTF. The J gene is TRBJ2-6, the V gene TRBV4-3, with D possibly matching TRBD1 (5 bases). The germline gives CDR1 LGHNA, CDR2 YSLEER. This CDR3 spans 18 amino acids. V lost 2 bases and J 2 bases, leaving 16 bases between the germline ends.